This T cell receptor (beta chain) is drawn from a study of CD8 T cells in Susac syndrome. Trimming took 0 bases from V and 2 from J; bases not matched to a gene: 7. Germline loops: CDR1 MGHRA, CDR2 YSYEKL. The CDR3 is 16 residues long. RNA in amounts of roughly 0.5 to 1 ug was reverse transcribed with random hexamers. MiXCR, applied by TCRdb to the immunoSEQ multiplex PCR reads, yields one record per CDR3 protein. The sample lists tens of thousands of distinct CDR3 sequences, 95% occurring once. Sequencing input: CD8+ T cells from PBMCs. The sequence was obtained from a human donor with Susac syndrome. The V gene is TRBV4-1, the J gene TRBJ2-7, with 7 bases that match TRBD2. CDR3 sequence (DNA): TGCGCCAGCAGCCAAGATACGGCTAGCGGTACCTACGAGCAGTACTTC. This codes for CASSQDTASGTYEQYF.